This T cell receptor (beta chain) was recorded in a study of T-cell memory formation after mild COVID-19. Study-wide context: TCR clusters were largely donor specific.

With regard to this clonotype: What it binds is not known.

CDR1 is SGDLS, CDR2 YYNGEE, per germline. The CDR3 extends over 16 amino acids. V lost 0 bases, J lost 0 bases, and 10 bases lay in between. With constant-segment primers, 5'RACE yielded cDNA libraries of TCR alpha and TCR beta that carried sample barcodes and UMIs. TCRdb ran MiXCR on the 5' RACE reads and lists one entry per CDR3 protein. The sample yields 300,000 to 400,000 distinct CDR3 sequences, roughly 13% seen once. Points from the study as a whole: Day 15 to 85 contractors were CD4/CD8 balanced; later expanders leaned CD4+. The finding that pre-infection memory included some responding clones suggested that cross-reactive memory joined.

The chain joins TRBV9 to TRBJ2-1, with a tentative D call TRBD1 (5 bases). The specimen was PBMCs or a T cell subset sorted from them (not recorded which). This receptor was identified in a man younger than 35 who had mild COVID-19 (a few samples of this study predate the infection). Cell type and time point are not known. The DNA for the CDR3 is TGTGCCAGCAGCGTAGCTCAGGGCTACTCCTACAATGAGCAGTTCTTC. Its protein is CASSVAQGYSYNEQFF.